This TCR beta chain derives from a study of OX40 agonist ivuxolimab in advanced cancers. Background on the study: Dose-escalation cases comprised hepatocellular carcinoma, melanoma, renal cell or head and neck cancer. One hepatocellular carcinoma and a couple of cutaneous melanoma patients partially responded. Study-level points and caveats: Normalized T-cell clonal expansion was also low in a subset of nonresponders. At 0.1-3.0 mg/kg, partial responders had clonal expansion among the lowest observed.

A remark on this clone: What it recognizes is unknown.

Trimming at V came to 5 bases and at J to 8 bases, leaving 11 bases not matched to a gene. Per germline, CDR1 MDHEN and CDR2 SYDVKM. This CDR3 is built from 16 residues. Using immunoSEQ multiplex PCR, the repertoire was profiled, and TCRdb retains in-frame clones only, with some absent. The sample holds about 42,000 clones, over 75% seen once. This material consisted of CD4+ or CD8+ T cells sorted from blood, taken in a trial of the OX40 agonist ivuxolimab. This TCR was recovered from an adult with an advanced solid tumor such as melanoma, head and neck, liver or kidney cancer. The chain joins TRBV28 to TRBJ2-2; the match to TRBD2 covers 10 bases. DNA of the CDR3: TGTGCCAGCAGTCCCTCCGGGACTAGCGCTAAGGGGGAGCTGTTTTTT. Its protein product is CASSPSGTSAKGELFF.